The subject of this entry is one T cell receptor (beta chain). Antigen unknown. At collection, donors were nominally healthy, but unrecorded immune exposures were probable. Primers for the PCR totalled 60 Vbeta and 13 Jbeta. TCRdb's table, derived via immunoSEQ multiplex PCR, lists solely in-frame clones and lacks some. Its table lists around 88,000 clones. This sample stems from a study of cytomegalovirus exposure and HLA in healthy donors. The overall study: Caucasian-associated ancestry cluster membership applied to about four fifths of a few hundred genotyped donors. Study results and caveats: Presence/absence comparisons presumed near-even sequencing depth among donors.

The V gene lost 7 bases and the J gene lost 4 bases, with 11 bases spanning the gap. The CDR3 consists of 13 residues. Germline lookup yields CDR1 MDHEN and CDR2 SYDVKM. The clonotype originates from a girl under 18 in good health and CMV-seropositive. The genes are TRBV28 and TRBJ1-5, with a weak D call TRBD1 (5 bases). The sample consisted of PBMCs. The CDR3 DNA reads TGTGCCAGCATAGGACACCTTAATCAGCCCCAGCATTTT. Residues: CASIGHLNQPQHF.